This paragraph reports one T cell receptor (beta chain). Its antigen is not identified. The record originates from a study of shared clonotypes between healthy human individuals. General study findings and limits: In general, naive subsets displayed greater estimated richness than memory subsets did. Relative to their counterparts shared across all four donors, non-shared clonotypes exhibited diminished generation probabilities.

The CDR3 is 15 residues long. CDR1 is ENHRY and CDR2 is SYGVKD in the germline V gene. Trimming cost V 3 bases and J 1 base; bases outside gene matches: 5. Sequencing used immunoSEQ multiplex PCR; TCRdb keeps in-frame clones, though not all of them. The top ten hold roughly 0.13% of the sample, which has about 2 million clones, 95% seen once. J is TRBJ2-5 and V is TRBV10-3, with 7 bases lining up with TRBD1. The sequenced sample was naive CD4+ T cells sorted from blood. The subset is: CD45RA+ positively selected. The clonotype comes from a man between 18 and 29 years old in good health. The CDR3 DNA reads TGTGCCATCAGTGACCTAGGACAGGTCCAAGAGACCCAGTACTTC. This translates into CAISDLGQVQETQYF.